A selection of T cell receptor beta chains follows, all from one sample in a study of Ad26.COV2.S vaccination and SARS-CoV-2 variants. Generated by immunoSEQ multiplex PCR, the TCRdb table keeps only in-frame clones and is missing some. The sample includes about 400,000 clones, approximately 91% of them seen just once. Sequences were derived from peripheral blood, sampled in a trial of Ad26.COV2.S vaccine versus placebo. These receptors all come from a person aged 18-65 years who received the Ad26.COV2.S COVID-19 vaccine or a placebo. The CDR3 runs from the conserved cysteine through the conserved F or W. The D gene is left open where the match is weak. Size is omitted from some rows. Given values are once, few, many or a class for expanded clones.

d_call j_call clone_size v_call cdr3_aa cdr3_nt
TRBD2 TRBJ2-1 . TRBV3-1/TRBV3-2 CASSRLASPNEQFF TGTGCCAGCAGCCGACTAGCCTCGCCCAATGAGCAGTTCTTC
. TRBJ1-1 few TRBV5-8 CASSLVWGARFVNTEAFF TGTGCCAGCAGCTTGGTGTGGGGGGCGCGTTTTGTGAACACTGAAGCTTTCTTT
TRBD1 TRBJ2-7 . TRBV9 CAPLWDRFLPGTQYF TGTGCCCCGCTGTGGGACAGGTTTCTCCCGGGGACGCAGTACTTC
. TRBJ1-5 . TRBV19 CASSTRQSNQPQHF TGTGCCAGTAGTACACGACAGAGCAATCAGCCCCAGCATTTT
TRBD1 TRBJ2-6 few TRBV5-4 CASSFPRTGLGAGANVLTF TGTGCCAGCAGCTTTCCCCGGACAGGGCTAGGGGCTGGGGCCAACGTCCTGACTTTC
. TRBJ2-1 once TRBV5-4 CASSSGGHSSYNEQFF TGTGCCAGCAGCTCTGGAGGGCATAGCTCCTACAATGAGCAGTTCTTC
. TRBJ2-7 . TRBV19 CASSMRDGNEQYF TGTGCCAGTAGTATGCGGGACGGCAACGAGCAGTACTTC
. TRBJ1-1 . TRBV24-1 CATSDSDLEGTEAFF TGTGCCACCAGTGACTCCGACCTCGAGGGTACTGAAGCTTTCTTT
TRBD2 TRBJ2-1 . TRBV27 CASMSGKGVNEQFF TGTGCCAGCATGAGCGGGAAAGGGGTAAATGAGCAGTTCTTC
TRBD1 TRBJ2-7 . TRBV5-6 CASSSPRDRDPYEQYF TGTGCCAGCAGCTCACCTCGGGACAGGGATCCCTACGAGCAGTACTTC
TRBD1 TRBJ1-6 few TRBV7-9 CASSRQGLAGRYSPLHF TGTGCCAGCAGCAGACAGGGGTTAGCAGGACGATATTCACCCCTCCACTTT
. TRBJ2-7 . TRBV5-1 CASSLVGIYEQYF TGCGCCAGCAGCTTGGTCGGAATATACGAGCAGTACTTC
TRBD2 TRBJ2-4 . TRBV4-2 CASSQELSGGKNIQYF TGTGCCAGCAGCCAAGAGCTGAGCGGGGGGAAAAACATTCAGTACTTC
TRBD1 TRBJ1-2 few TRBV28 CASSSGTGPYGYTF TGTGCCAGCAGCTCCGGGACAGGGCCCTATGGCTACACCTTC
TRBD2 TRBJ2-7 . TRBV29-1 CSVGLAGVDGEQYF TGCAGCGTTGGACTAGCGGGAGTTGATGGCGAGCAGTACTTC
. TRBJ2-7 . TRBV30 CAWSGGDPYEQYF TGTGCCTGGAGTGGGGGGGACCCCTACGAGCAGTACTTC
. TRBJ1-5 . TRBV18 CASSPAGSNQPQHF TGTGCCAGCTCACCGGCAGGTAGCAATCAGCCCCAGCATTTT
. TRBJ2-2 . TRBV5-4 CASSLNLGNTGELFF TGTGCCAGCAGCTTGAACCTGGGGAACACCGGGGAGCTGTTTTTT
. TRBJ2-3 once TRBV15 CATRGGALTDTQYF TGTGCCACCAGAGGCGGGGCACTCACAGATACGCAGTATTTT
. TRBJ2-3 . TRBV7-3 CASSTERSNTQYF TGTGCCAGCAGTACCGAGCGGAGCAATACGCAGTATTTT
TRBD1 TRBJ2-1 . TRBV5-4 CASSLGQGAQNEQFF TGTGCCAGCAGCCTCGGACAGGGGGCTCAGAATGAGCAGTTCTTC
. TRBJ1-5 . TRBV29-1 CSVDGIPSNQPQHF TGCAGCGTTGATGGGATACCTAGCAATCAGCCCCAGCATTTT
. TRBJ1-5 . TRBV21-1 CASSILLNDRAYNQPQHF TGTGCCAGCAGCATCCTCTTAAACGACAGGGCCTACAATCAGCCCCAGCATTTT
. TRBJ2-1 . TRBV29-1 CSVEGGNNEQFF TGCAGCGTTGAAGGCGGCAACAATGAGCAGTTCTTC
. TRBJ2-3 once TRBV14 CASSLWGPGGADTQYF TGTGCCAGCAGCCTATGGGGACCCGGAGGTGCAGATACGCAGTATTTT
. TRBJ1-5 . TRBV16 CASSQTGSQPQHF TGTGCCAGCAGCCAAACAGGGAGTCAGCCCCAGCATTTT
. TRBJ1-5 . TRBV19 CASSIWGLNQPQHF TGTGCCAGTAGTATATGGGGATTGAATCAGCCCCAGCATTTT
. TRBJ1-6 . TRBV19 CASSTLRSRSYNSPLHF TGTGCCAGTAGTACCCTCAGGTCAAGGTCCTATAATTCACCCCTCCACTTT
. TRBJ1-6 . TRBV6-5 CASSLGPGYSPLHF TGTGCCAGCAGTTTAGGACCTGGATACTCACCCCTCCACTTT
. TRBJ2-2 . TRBV7-2 CASSLGPAGTGELFF TGTGCCAGCAGCTTAGGGCCTGCGGGCACCGGGGAGCTGTTTTTT
. TRBJ1-2 . TRBV30 CACFPPGSNYGYTF TGTGCCTGTTTTCCGCCGGGGTCGAACTATGGCTACACCTTC
. TRBJ1-5 . TRBV28 CASSRDQPQHF TGTGCCAGCAGTCGTGATCAGCCCCAGCATTTT
. TRBJ1-2 . TRBV9 CASSVGGSANYGYTF TGTGCCAGCAGCGTAGGAGGGTCAGCTAACTATGGCTACACCTTC
. TRBJ1-2 . TRBV5-6 CASSSGVRGGYTF TGTGCCAGCAGCTCTGGTGTCCGGGGGGGTTACACCTTC
TRBD2 TRBJ2-5 . TRBV11-1 CASSSRLAAQETQYF TGTGCCAGCAGCTCCAGACTAGCGGCACAAGAGACCCAGTACTTC
TRBD2 TRBJ2-7 . TRBV18 CASSPRGTSGTTYEQYF TGTGCCAGCTCACCACGGGGGACTAGCGGGACCACCTACGAGCAGTACTTC
TRBD1 TRBJ2-7 . TRBV30 CAWSNGDRVYEQYF TGTGCCTGGAGTAATGGGGACAGAGTCTACGAGCAGTACTTC
TRBD2 TRBJ2-1 few TRBV6-5 CASRDEREGRYEQFF TGTGCCAGCAGAGATGAGCGGGAGGGCCGCTATGAGCAGTTCTTC
. TRBJ2-1 . TRBV10-1 CASSEASYPYNEQFF TGCGCCAGCAGTGAGGCGTCCTATCCCTACAATGAGCAGTTCTTC
. TRBJ2-7 . TRBV7-3 CASSLGPETGTRRYEQYF TGTGCCAGCAGCTTAGGCCCTGAAACAGGTACTCGTCGATACGAGCAGTACTTC
. TRBJ2-7 . TRBV28 CATRGRGYEQYF TGTGCCACGAGGGGCCGCGGCTACGAGCAGTACTTC
TRBD1 TRBJ1-1 . TRBV27 CASSPNRGRGTEAFF TGTGCCAGCAGTCCCAACAGGGGTCGGGGCACTGAAGCTTTCTTT
. TRBJ2-1 . TRBV28 CASSLSGTNNEQFF TGTGCCAGCAGTTTATCGGGAACGAACAATGAGCAGTTCTTC
. TRBJ2-7 . TRBV7-8 CASSPLAQQYF TGTGCCAGCAGCCCTCTAGCCCAGCAGTACTTC
. TRBJ2-7 . TRBV28 CASSLRGYEQYF TGTGCCAGCAGTTTAAGGGGGTATGAGCAGTACTTC
TRBD2 TRBJ2-7 . TRBV18 CASLAGEGLYEQYF TGTGCCAGCTTAGCGGGGGAAGGCCTCTACGAGCAGTACTTC
. TRBJ1-2 . TRBV30 CAWNLRSGPKGYTF TGTGCCTGGAACCTTCGATCGGGACCAAAAGGCTACACCTTC
TRBD1 TRBJ2-7 . TRBV7-9 CASSLALTGGPYEQYF TGTGCCAGCAGCTTAGCGCTAACAGGGGGCCCCTACGAGCAGTACTTC
. TRBJ2-1 . TRBV20-1 CSASRGREFEQFF TGCAGTGCTAGTCGGGGGCGGGAGTTTGAGCAGTTCTTC
. TRBJ1-1 . TRBV13 CASSLGRVGTEAFF TGTGCCAGCAGCTTAGGCCGGGTCGGGACTGAAGCTTTCTTT
. TRBJ2-5 few TRBV27 CASSMFIAPQETQYF TGTGCCAGCAGTATGTTCATAGCGCCCCAAGAGACCCAGTACTTC
. TRBJ2-4 . TRBV4-1 CASSQGAQDF TGCGCCAGCAGCCAAGGGGCCCAAGACTTC
. TRBJ2-1 few TRBV3-1/TRBV3-2 CASSQVVRPEQFF TGTGCCAGCAGCCAAGTAGTGCGGCCAGAACAGTTCTTC